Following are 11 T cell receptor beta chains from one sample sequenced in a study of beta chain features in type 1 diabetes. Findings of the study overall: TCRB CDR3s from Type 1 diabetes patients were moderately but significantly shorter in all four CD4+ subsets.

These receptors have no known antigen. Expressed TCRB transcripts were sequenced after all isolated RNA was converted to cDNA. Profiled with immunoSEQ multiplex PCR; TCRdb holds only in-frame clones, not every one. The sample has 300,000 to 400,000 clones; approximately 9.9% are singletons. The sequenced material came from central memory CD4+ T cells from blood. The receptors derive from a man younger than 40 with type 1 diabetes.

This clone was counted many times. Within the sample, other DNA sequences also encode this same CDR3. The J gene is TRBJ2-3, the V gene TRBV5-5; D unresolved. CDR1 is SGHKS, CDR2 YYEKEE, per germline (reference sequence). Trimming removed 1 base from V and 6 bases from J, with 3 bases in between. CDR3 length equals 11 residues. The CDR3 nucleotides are TGTGCCAGCAGCTTGTCGGATACGCAGTATTTT. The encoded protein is CASSLSDTQYF.

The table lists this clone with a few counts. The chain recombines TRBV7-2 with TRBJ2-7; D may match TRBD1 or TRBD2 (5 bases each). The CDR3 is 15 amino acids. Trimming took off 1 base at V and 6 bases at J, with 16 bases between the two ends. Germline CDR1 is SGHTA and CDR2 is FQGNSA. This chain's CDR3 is CASSLGRERYSEQYF. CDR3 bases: TGTGCCAGCAGCTTAGGCAGGGAGAGATACTCCGAGCAGTACTTC.

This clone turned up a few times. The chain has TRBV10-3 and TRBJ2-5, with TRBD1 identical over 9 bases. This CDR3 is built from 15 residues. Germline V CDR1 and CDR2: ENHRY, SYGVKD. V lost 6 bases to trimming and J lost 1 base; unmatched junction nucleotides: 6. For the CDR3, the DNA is TGTGCCATCAGGGGGACAGGGTACTTCCAAGAGACCCAGTACTTC. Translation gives CAIRGTGYFQETQYF.

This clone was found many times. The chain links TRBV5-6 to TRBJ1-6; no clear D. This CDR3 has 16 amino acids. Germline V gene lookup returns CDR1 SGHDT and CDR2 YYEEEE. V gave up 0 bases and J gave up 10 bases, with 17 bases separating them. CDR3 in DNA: TGTGCCAGCAGCTTGGCCTTGGGTCTGGATTCGTCACCCCTCCACTTT. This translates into CASSLALGLDSSPLHF.

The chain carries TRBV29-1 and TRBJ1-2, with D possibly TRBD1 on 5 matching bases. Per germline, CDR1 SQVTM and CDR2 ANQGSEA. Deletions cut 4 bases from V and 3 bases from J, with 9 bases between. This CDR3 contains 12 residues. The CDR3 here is CSVGQQDYGYTF. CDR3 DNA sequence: TGCAGCGTTGGACAGCAGGACTATGGCTACACCTTC.

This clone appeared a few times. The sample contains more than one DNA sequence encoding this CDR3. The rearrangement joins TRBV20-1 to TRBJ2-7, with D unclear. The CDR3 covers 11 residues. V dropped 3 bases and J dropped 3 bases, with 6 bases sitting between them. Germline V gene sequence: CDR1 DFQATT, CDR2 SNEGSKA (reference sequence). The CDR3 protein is CSARWGYEQYF. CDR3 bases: TGCAGTGCTAGGTGGGGCTACGAGCAGTACTTC.

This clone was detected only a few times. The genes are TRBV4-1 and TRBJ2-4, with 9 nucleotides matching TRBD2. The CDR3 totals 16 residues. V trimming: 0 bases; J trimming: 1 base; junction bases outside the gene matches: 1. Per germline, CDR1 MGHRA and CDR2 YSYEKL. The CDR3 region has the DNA TGCGCCAGCAGCCAAGAGGCGGGGGGGGCCAAAAACATTCAGTACTTC. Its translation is CASSQEAGGAKNIQYF.

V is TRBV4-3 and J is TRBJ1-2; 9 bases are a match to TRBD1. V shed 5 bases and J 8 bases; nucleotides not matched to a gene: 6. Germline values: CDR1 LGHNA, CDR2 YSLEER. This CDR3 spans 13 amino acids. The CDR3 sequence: CASSETGGSGYTF. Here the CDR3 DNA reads TGCGCCAGCAGCGAAACAGGGGGCTCGGGCTACACCTTC.

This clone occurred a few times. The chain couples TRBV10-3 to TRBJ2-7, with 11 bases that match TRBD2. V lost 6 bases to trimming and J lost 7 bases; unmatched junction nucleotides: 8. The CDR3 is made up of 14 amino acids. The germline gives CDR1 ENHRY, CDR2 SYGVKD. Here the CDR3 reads CAISLAGGMKEQYF. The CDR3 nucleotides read TGTGCCATCAGCCTAGCGGGGGGTATGAAGGAGCAGTACTTC.

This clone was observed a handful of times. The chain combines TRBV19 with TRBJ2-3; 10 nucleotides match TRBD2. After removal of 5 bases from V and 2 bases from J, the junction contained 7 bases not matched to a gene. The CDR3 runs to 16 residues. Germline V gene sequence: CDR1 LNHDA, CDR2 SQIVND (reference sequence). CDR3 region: CASSSRTSGPTDTQYF. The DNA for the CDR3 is TGTGCCAGTAGTTCCCGGACTAGCGGCCCCACAGATACGCAGTATTTT.

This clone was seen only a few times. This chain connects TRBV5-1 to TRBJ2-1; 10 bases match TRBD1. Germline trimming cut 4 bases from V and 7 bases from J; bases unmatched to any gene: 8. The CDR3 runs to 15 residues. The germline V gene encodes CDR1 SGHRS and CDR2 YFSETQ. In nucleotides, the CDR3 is TGCGCCAGCAGCAGCCGGGACAGGGGAGGAAATGAGCAGTTCTTC. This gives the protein CASSSRDRGGNEQFF.